The sequence of this T cell receptor beta chain was determined in a study of cytomegalovirus exposure and HLA in healthy donors. CDR3 size: 18 residues. The germline CDR1 and CDR2 sequences are SGHNT and YYREEE (reference sequence). After removal of 5 bases from V and 2 bases from J, the junction contained 16 bases not matched to a gene. Points from the study as a whole: A list of 150 or so TCR beta chains associated with cytomegalovirus was given. In all likelihood, a cluster of highly shared sequence variants was a sequencing artifact.

The PCR contained 60 Vbeta and 13 Jbeta primers. The assay was immunoSEQ multiplex PCR, and TCRdb's table has in-frame clones only and misses some. The sample holds 100,000 to 150,000 clones; 65% to 80% are singletons and the top ten take less than 15%. With regard to this clone: What it binds is not known.

The receptor was isolated from an older woman in good health and CMV-seropositive. The specimen was PBMCs. The V and J genes are TRBV5-4 and TRBJ2-3, with 8 bases identical to TRBD2. DNA of the CDR3: TGTGCCAGCAGACTCTCGGGGGGGGCCGATACCCTCACAGATACGCAGTATTTT. Protein: CASRLSGGADTLTDTQYF.